The 18 T cell receptor beta chains presented below share a single source sample, sequenced in a study of OX40 agonist ivuxolimab in advanced cancers. Generated by immunoSEQ multiplex PCR, the TCRdb table keeps only in-frame clones and is missing some. Of about 61,000 clones in the sample, around 87% are singletons; the top ten hold about 1.2%. The sequenced sample was CD4+ or CD8+ T cells sorted from blood, obtained in a trial of the OX40 agonist ivuxolimab. Source of these receptors: an adult with an advanced solid tumor such as melanoma, head and neck, liver or kidney cancer.

The V and J genes are TRBV18 and TRBJ2-5; 9 bases match TRBD1. Near its end, the DNA agrees better with TRBJ2-7, so the J call may be wrong. The CDR3 spans 13 residues. Germline values: CDR1 KGHSH, CDR2 LQKENI. Here the CDR3 DNA reads TGTGCCAGCTCCGGACAGGGGATATACGAGCAGTACTTC. This translates into CASSGQGIYEQYF.

The V and J genes are TRBV5-4 and TRBJ1-2; D unresolved. Germline assignment: CDR1 SGHNT and CDR2 YYREEE (reference sequence). This CDR3 region has 13 residues. The V gene lost 1 base and the J gene lost 2 bases, with 6 bases spanning the gap. The CDR3 spells CASSLSKNYGYTF. As DNA, the CDR3 is TGTGCCAGCAGCTTGTCCAAAAACTATGGCTACACCTTC.

The chain has TRBV5-6 and TRBJ1-3, with D unclear. The germline V and J ends were trimmed by 1 base and 0 bases, with 8 bases remaining between them. The CDR3 spans 15 residues. Germline lookup yields CDR1 SGHDT and CDR2 YYEEEE. CDR3 sequence: CASSLSTVSGNTIYF. CDR3 nucleotide sequence: TGTGCCAGCAGCTTGAGTACAGTCTCTGGAAACACCATATATTTT. The whole variable domain, filled in from reference TRBV5-6 and TRBJ1-3, reads DAGVTQSPTHLIKTRGQQVTLRCSPKSGHDTVSWYQQALGQGPQFIFQYYEEEERQRGNFPDRFSGHQFPNYSSELNVNALLLGDSALYLCASSLSTVSGNTIYFGEGSWLTVV.

The genes are TRBV30 and TRBJ1-6; no reliable D call. The length of the CDR3 is 14 residues. Trimming cost V 3 bases and J 7 bases, with 13 bases left between them. CDR1 is GTSNPN and CDR2 is SVGIG in the germline V gene (reference sequence). The CDR3: CAWRLPGSNSPLHF. DNA of the CDR3: TGTGCCTGGAGACTACCGGGCTCAAATTCACCCCTCCACTTT.

This clone was observed a few times. This chain connects TRBV2 to TRBJ1-3, with 7 bases aligning to TRBD1. In germline, CDR1 is SNHLY, CDR2 FYNNEI. The CDR3 has 17 amino acids. V dropped 2 bases and J dropped 0; count of bases not matched to a gene: 7. The DNA of the CDR3 is TGTGCCAGCAGTGAACGAGGCGGGACAGCCTCTGGAAACACCATATATTTT. This codes for CASSERGGTASGNTIYF.

This chain uses TRBV7-7 with TRBJ2-5, with TRBD2 matching 10 bases. Losses at the gene ends were 2 bases for V and 2 bases for J; bases not matched to a gene: 8. The CDR3 loop spans 17 amino acids. Germline V lookup: CDR1 SSHAT, CDR2 FNYEAQ (reference sequence). The CDR3 reads CASSLNPSGGIQETQYF. The CDR3 bases are TGTGCCAGCAGCTTAAACCCTAGCGGGGGAATTCAAGAGACCCAGTACTTC.

The sample holds one count of this clone. The J gene is TRBJ2-3, the V gene TRBV7-2; a possible D gene is TRBD2 (6 bases). Trimming left V 5 bases short and J 0 bases short, with 12 bases between. Germline loops: CDR1 SGHTA, CDR2 FQGNSA. There are 15 residues in the CDR3. In DNA form, the CDR3 reads TGTGCCAGCAGCGAGGACTACCTCAGCACAGATACGCAGTATTTT. Protein sequence: CASSEDYLSTDTQYF.

This chain uses TRBV18 with TRBJ1-1; tentatively, D is TRBD1 (5 bases). V dropped 2 bases and J dropped 5 bases, with 21 bases sitting between them. The germline CDR1 and CDR2 sequences are KGHSH and LQKENI. The length of the CDR3 is 17 residues. DNA for the CDR3: TGTGCCAGCTCACCAGGGGGTTGGGTCAGGGAAGTTACTGAAGCTTTCTTT. It codes for CASSPGGWVREVTEAFF.

The genes are TRBV5-6 and TRBJ1-1, with a possible D match to TRBD1 (6 bases). V lost 2 bases and J 11 bases, leaving 16 bases between the germline ends. CDR1 is SGHDT and CDR2 is YYEEEE in the germline V gene. This CDR3 is built from 13 residues. CDR3 DNA: TGTGCCAGCAGCTTTACAGGGCCCCAGGGGGCTTTCTTT. This translates into CASSFTGPQGAFF. Looking up the rest from reference TRBV5-6 and TRBJ1-1 gives the full variable domain: DAGVTQSPTHLIKTRGQQVTLRCSPKSGHDTVSWYQQALGQGPQFIFQYYEEEERQRGNFPDRFSGHQFPNYSSELNVNALLLGDSALYLCASSFTGPQGAFFGQGTRLTVV.

The V gene is TRBV5-8, the J gene TRBJ1-1; D might be TRBD1 (6 bases). V shed 1 base and J shed 11 bases, with 15 bases lying between them. This CDR3 is built from 13 residues. In germline, CDR1 is SGHTS, CDR2 YDEGEE. This CDR3 is CASSLRPGAGAFF. CDR3 DNA sequence: TGTGCCAGCAGCTTGCGCCCGGGGGCCGGGGCTTTCTTT.

This clone has just one count. The chain carries TRBV6-6 and TRBJ2-3; D is possibly TRBD1 or TRBD2 (6 bases each). V lost 0 bases, J lost 7 bases, and 14 bases lay in between. Germline-derived CDR1 and CDR2 are MNHNY and SVGAGI (reference sequence). This CDR3 is built from 15 residues. The CDR3 reads CASSYSGGPGYTQYF. In nucleotides, the CDR3 is TGTGCCAGCAGTTACTCGGGGGGCCCTGGTTATACGCAGTATTTT.

This chain uses TRBV7-2 with TRBJ2-3; 9 bases agree with TRBD2. The germline V gene encodes CDR1 SGHTA and CDR2 FQGNSA. V was clipped by 3 bases and J by 5 bases; unmatched bases: 6. The CDR3 has 15 amino acids. The CDR3, as DNA: TGTGCCAGCAGCTTTGCGGTAGCGGGGGTAGATACGCAGTATTTT. Residues: CASSFAVAGVDTQYF.

This clone was seen more than once but under ten times. The V and J genes are TRBV7-9 and TRBJ1-2; D is ambiguous. From germline, CDR1 is SEHNR and CDR2 FQNEAQ (reference sequence). Trimming pared 7 bases from V and 8 bases from J, leaving 20 bases between. The CDR3 is 14 amino acids. The CDR3 spells CASTLAAGGLGYTF. Here the CDR3 DNA reads TGTGCCAGCACCCTAGCCGCGGGCGGGCTCGGCTACACCTTC.

The chain links TRBV6-7 to TRBJ1-5; D ambiguous. TRBV6-7 is designated an ORF whose function remains uncertain. The CDR3 is 13 amino acids. Trimming pared 6 bases from V and 0 bases from J, leaving 6 bases between. The CDR3 is CASRPNSNQPQHF. The CDR3 nucleotides are TGTGCCAGCAGACCCAATAGCAATCAGCCCCAGCATTTT.

There are a few counts of this clone. Here the CDR3 reads CASSQWRGEKLFF. The CDR3 nucleotides are TGCGCCAGCAGCCAATGGCGGGGGGAAAAACTGTTTTTT. J is TRBJ1-4 and V is TRBV4-1, with a weak D call TRBD1 (5 bases). The CDR3 loop spans 13 amino acids. V lost 2 bases to trimming and J lost 8 bases, with 9 bases between them. In germline, CDR1 is MGHRA, CDR2 YSYEKL.

The V and J genes are TRBV5-5 and TRBJ1-4; 9 bases fit TRBD1. Per germline, CDR1 SGHKS and CDR2 YYEKEE (reference sequence). The length of the CDR3 is 16 residues. After removal of 7 bases from V and 7 bases from J, the junction contained 14 bases not matched to a gene. The CDR3: CASRLPDRQGGEKLFF. DNA of the CDR3: TGTGCCAGCCGGCTACCGGACAGACAGGGGGGTGAAAAACTGTTTTTT. The full variable domain, completed using reference TRBV5-5 and TRBJ1-4, is DAGVTQSPTHLIKTRGQQVTLRCSPISGHKSVSWYQQVLGQGPQFIFQYYEKEERGRGNFPDRFSARQFPNYSSELNVNALLLGDSALYLCASRLPDRQGGEKLFFGSGTQLSVL.

The chain links TRBV5-1 to TRBJ1-6; D is perhaps TRBD1 (6 bases). The CDR3 loop spans 15 amino acids. The ends were cut back, 4 bases at V and 7 bases at J, with 15 bases in the middle. The germline V gene encodes CDR1 SGHRS and CDR2 YFSETQ. Here the CDR3 reads CASSPETGPNSPLHF. The CDR3 DNA reads TGCGCCAGCAGCCCGGAAACAGGGCCCAATTCACCCCTCCACTTT. The full variable domain, with the rest looked up from reference TRBV5-1 and TRBJ1-6, is KAGVTQTPRYLIKTRGQQVTLSCSPISGHRSVSWYQQTPGQGLQFLFEYFSETQRNKGNFPGRFSGRQFSNSRSEMNVSTLELGDSALYLCASSPETGPNSPLHFGNGTRLTVT.

The V call is TRBV2, the J call TRBJ2-1; TRBD2 matches 10 bases. From germline, CDR1 is SNHLY and CDR2 FYNNEI. The CDR3 has 11 amino acids. The V gene end was trimmed by 7 bases and the J gene end by 16 bases; junction bases not matched to a gene: 7. Here the CDR3 reads CASKRERGGFF. CDR3 coding DNA: TGTGCCAGCAAAAGGGAGCGGGGGGGCTTCTTC. Full variable domain (remainder filled in from reference TRBV2 and TRBJ2-1): EPEVTQTPSHQVTQMGQEVILRCVPISNHLYFYWYRQILGQKVEFLVSFYNNEISEKSEIFDDQFSVERPDGSNFTLKIRSTKLEDSAMYFCASKRERGGFFGPGTRLTVL.